This T cell receptor (beta chain) was identified in a study of cytomegalovirus exposure and HLA in healthy donors. Study-wide findings and caveats: A later analysis revealed that TCR association rates differed between HLA loci, peaking at DRB1 and bottoming out at HLA-C. Being productive about 90% or about 30% of the time was typical of most TCR beta V segments in an earlier analysis.

PCR involved 60 Vbeta and 13 Jbeta primers. Profiled with immunoSEQ multiplex PCR; TCRdb holds only in-frame clones, not every one. The sample comprises 95,000 to 150,000 clones, roughly 80% of which are singletons, and about 32% rests with the top ten. V was shortened by 5 bases and J by 0 bases, with 11 bases between the two germline ends. CDR1 and CDR2 (germline): MDHEN, SYDVKM. The CDR3 sequence is 15 residues long. This clone came up a few times. Antigen specificity is unknown. The receptor's source is a man between 60 and 75 years old in good health and CMV-seropositive. This chain joins TRBV28 and TRBJ2-1, with D maybe TRBD1 (6 bases). The sample was PBMCs. This CDR3 is CASSATGSSYNEQFF. The CDR3, as DNA: TGTGCCAGCAGTGCCACAGGGAGCTCCTACAATGAGCAGTTCTTC.